This record looks at one TCR beta chain sequence and its context. The clone's antigen remains unknown. It has no much larger one-base neighbor in the sample; base qualities were not kept. The data derive from a study of cytomegalovirus exposure and HLA in healthy donors (dated by TCRdb to about 2017). A note on the overall study: According to an earlier analysis of a few hundred of the donors, 150 million to 200 million T cells yielded some 110 million unique TCR beta sequences and less than 300 Gb of sequence data. About 300 gigabases of sequencing data and 70 million to 95 million unique TCR sequences made up an early release that covered several hundred HLA-typed donors. Of the roughly 400 genotyped donors, over 80% were placed in the genetic ancestry cluster associated with self-reported Caucasian donors. The study aimed to test whether signatures of past pathogen exposure could be identified by cataloging public T cell receptors. The T cell repertoires of 700 or so subjects were profiled by immunosequencing and related to cytomegalovirus serostatus. In addition to the first cohort of roughly 700 subjects, a separate validation cohort of about 120 different subjects was used. High-throughput TCR immunosequencing, statistical association of individual TCRs with disease status, and machine learning were combined to predict cytomegalovirus infection status. A later analysis re-examined previously published TCR beta repertoires from around 670 donors and added high-resolution HLA genotyping to investigate patterns of TCR occurrence. Rather than drawing on any new phenotypic data, the later analysis identified candidate immune exposures from TCR beta sequences and the way those sequences occurred across donors. In an earlier analysis of more than 550 of the donors, high-throughput TCR beta sequencing was used to judge whether each TCR beta V gene segment behaved as functional or pseudogenic. Donor age, sex, ethnicity and CMV serostatus were compiled alongside the repertoire data. In a later genetic analysis, genome-wide SNP genotypes for about 55% of the roughly 700 donors were used, and that subset was treated as a discovery cohort. Every discovery cohort repertoire had been produced on one sequencing platform. Both class I and class II loci were covered by HLA typing, at four-digit resolution. The number of typed donors differed by locus: about 620-640 for A, B, C, DRB1 and DQB1; approximately 520 for DQA1; 606 for DPA1; and some 450 for DPB1. Roughly 5 DR-DQ haplotypes were handled as single units for association and clustering, since linkage in the cohort was strong. Across some 400 genotyped donors of the cohort, an average of approximately 220,000 unique TCR beta nucleotide sequences per donor were sequenced, and 15% to 20% of those sequences were non-productive. What the research found in general, with its limitations: In both the original and validation cohorts, the classifier was reported to diagnose cytomegalovirus status with high specificity and sensitivity. Correlated functional status among segregating V segments might be attributable to linkage disequilibrium, but an unknown experimental factor could not be ruled out. Compared with equally common non-associated chains, HLA-associated TCR beta chains in a later analysis were more clonally expanded and had lower generation probabilities. In a later analysis, some 17,000 TCR beta sequences were associated with specific HLA alleles at a false discovery rate of 0.05. Because HLA typing was missing for some donors at each locus, association tests included only the typed subset. In this cohort, only TCR beta chains were sequenced, and detectable features were limited by the absence of alpha or paired-chain data. About 17 rarely observed V segments, including chromosome 9 orphons, were excluded from the earlier analysis of about 610 of the donors because counts were too low. Most TCR sequences were observed very rarely across donors, whereas some public TCRs were present in many individuals. A cluster of highly shared sequence variants was judged likely to be a technical artifact of the sequencing pipeline. Roughly uniform sequencing depth across donors was assumed in presence/absence analyses, although this assumption may not hold. A few of the identified cytomegalovirus-associated TCR beta chains were confirmed in vitro to be specific for cytomegalovirus antigens. It was suggested by the authors that the approach could potentially be generalized to other disease states and immunological phenotypes. In a later analysis, most CMV-associated TCR beta chains were found to appear HLA-restricted, with HLA associations seemingly driven largely by CMV exposure. When HLA alleles, especially DR and DQ, strongly co-occurred, attributing TCR associations to individual alleles was difficult. A later analysis found that TCR association rates varied across HLA loci, with DRB1 alleles showing the most associated TCRs and HLA-C alleles the fewest. A total of 150 to 200 TCR beta chains were listed by the study as associated with cytomegalovirus. A later genetic analysis associated a missense DCLRE1C variant with V-gene and J-gene trimming of TCR beta chains, and an independent cohort replicated the association. Several of the top co-occurrence clusters appeared to be linked to parvovirus B19, influenza, CMV and Epstein-Barr virus, according to a later analysis. Some IMGT-functional V segments, including TRBV6-2 and TRBV6-3, could not be told apart with the 87-base-pair reads, so those segments were excluded. Broadly in line with IMGT annotations, most TCR beta V segments showed up in productive rearrangements about 90% or about 30% of the time in an earlier analysis of 587 of the donors. A later genetic analysis reported fewer N-insertions in productive TCRs among donors in an Asian-associated ancestry cluster than the roughly 640-donor mean. A further reported finding was that TCR beta sequences accurately predicted the HLA-A and HLA-B alleles for most subjects in the first cohort. Immune exposure information for the cohort was limited to CMV serostatus.

To prepare the library, the immunoSEQ multiplex PCR assay was applied. A mixture of 60 forward primers for TCR Vbeta segments and 13 reverse primers for TCR Jbeta segments was used in the multiplex PCR. The CDR3 region of rearranged TCR beta genes was amplified from genomic DNA with a multiplex PCR assay. The amplified TCR beta libraries were sequenced on the Illumina HiSeq System as 87-base-pair reads. Processing in the source paper ran as follows. In a later analysis, tens of millions of unique TCR beta chains were counted across the approximately 620 repertoires, and roughly 11 million of these chains were shared by at least two donors. Raw reads were error-corrected and collapsed into unique sequences by a nearest-neighbor algorithm in which closely related sequences were merged to remove PCR and sequencing errors. CDR3 sequences were aligned to IMGT reference sequences to assign V, D and J gene segments. For a sequence to be retained, at least a six-nucleotide match to both a V gene segment and a J gene segment was required. A rearrangement counted as productive if the CDR3 had no stop codons and remained in frame with V and J, and every other rearrangement counted as non-productive. CDR3 was defined by IMGT convention, running from the second conserved V-encoded cysteine to the conserved J-encoded phenylalanine. The earlier analysis of some 600 of the donors excluded sequences that lacked an unambiguous match to a single V gene segment. An earlier analysis of fewer than 750 of the donors classified V segments as functional when productive rearrangements were above 56.7% and as segregating when the standard deviation between donors was above 5%. A statistical classification framework was built to diagnose cytomegalovirus status from the catalog of TCR beta chain sequences. V and J gene assignment, in a later analysis, came from comparing TCR nucleotide sequences with IMGT/GENE-DB human TR gene sequences. Using the TCRdist pipeline, a later analysis assigned CDR3 sequences along with most-parsimonious VDJ recombination scenarios. In a later analysis, every TCR beta chain was defined by the combination of its CDR3 amino acid sequence and its V-gene family, and reads without a unique V-gene family were dropped. As a way to deal with suspected cross-contamination and a sequencing artifact, a later analysis dropped 640 or so nucleotide sequences that were highly shared and had low generation probability. In a later analysis, a clonal expansion index was calculated for each public chain from normalized within-repertoire ranks of inferred template counts. Generation probabilities in a later analysis came from a VDJ recombination model fitted to out-of-frame rearrangements, and those results were checked against IGoR. In a later analysis, TCR-TCR, TCR-HLA and TCR-CMV co-occurrence was scored with hypergeometric tests, and a repertoire-size bias correction was applied to TCR pairs. In a later analysis, false discovery rates were estimated by permuting HLA or CMV assignments 20 times. In a later analysis, co-occurring TCRs were grouped using DBSCAN, and TCRdist sequence similarity was added for clustering within HLA-allele-positive subsets. Repertoires with fewer than 30,000 or more than 120,000 public chains, plus five repertoires with anomalous nucleotide sharing, were excluded from co-occurrence clustering. TCRdb took over this immuneACCESS table, retaining in-frame rearrangements with V and J assigned. Such tables are incomplete; in checked studies, under half of the missing clones stem from an unresolved V gene, and the remainder is unexplained. V, J and clone size reflect that table, while D and trimming were determined from the DNA. Counted in this sample were approximately 150,000 clones; about four fifths of them appeared once. Around 11% of the sample is in the top ten clones.

V drops 2 bases and J drops 5 bases, leaving 10 bases in between. The CDR3 holds 14 amino acids from the cysteine to the phenylalanine. The read is trimmed to its CDR3 DNA, 42 bases read in frame from base 1. The germline V gene (reference sequence) specifies MNHEY as CDR1 and SMNVEV as CDR2. The cohort comprised fewer than 700 healthy bone marrow donors. At the time of sampling, all cohort members were nominally healthy, though unrecorded immune exposures were likely present. The donor tested CMV seropositive and was one of the 289 seropositive cohort members. Each donor provided a peripheral blood sample, and peripheral blood mononuclear cells were used for TCR beta sequencing. The Qiagen DNeasy Blood Extraction Kit was used to extract genomic DNA from the blood cell samples.

The sequenced sample consisted of PBMCs. The TCR sequence derives from a man aged 45 to 65 in good health and CMV-seropositive. The sequence joins TRBV27 to TRBJ2-1; D gene: possibly TRBD2, on 5 matching bases. In nucleotides, the sequence is TGTGCCAGCAGTTTACTAGCTTGGGACAATGAGCAGTTCTTC. Its translation is CASSLLAWDNEQFF.